These 30 T cell receptor beta chains came from one sample sequenced in a study of cytotoxic CD8 clonotypes in ibrutinib-treated CLL (TCRdb year 2021). Library preparation used the immunoSEQ multiplex PCR assay. TCRdb holds this immuneACCESS table with in-frame rearrangements only. Some clones are missing; in checked studies, unresolved V genes explain under half, and the rest has no known cause. Across this sample there are hundreds of thousands of clones, with about 61% seen only once. The ten largest clones take up roughly 6.7% of the sample. This specimen consisted of PBMCs, obtained after 36 months of ibrutinib treatment. These receptors came from a human donor with chronic lymphocytic leukemia.

The rearrangement links TRBV29-1 to TRBJ2-1; D uncertain. There are 15 residues in the CDR3. Per germline, CDR1 SQVTM and CDR2 ANQGSEA. Trimming shortened V by 6 bases and J by 4 bases, and 19 bases separated the two germline ends. For the CDR3, the DNA is TGCAGCGTACCTAGAGTGGAGATAAGGTACAATGAGCAGTTCTTC. Its translation is CSVPRVEIRYNEQFF.

The table lists this clone with a count of one. The genes are TRBV4-1 and TRBJ2-7; TRBD1 might be the D (6 bases). This CDR3 is 13 amino acids long. Germline V gene data show CDR1 as MGHRA and CDR2 as YSYEKL. Trimming took off 5 bases at V and 5 bases at J, with 13 bases between the two ends. CDR3: CASSGAWTDEQYF. CDR3 nucleotide sequence: TGCGCCAGCAGCGGAGCGTGGACAGACGAGCAGTACTTC.

This clone appeared a single time. The V gene is TRBV21-1, the J gene TRBJ1-2. TRBV21-1 is recorded as a pseudogene. The CDR3 length is 13 residues. CDR3 region: CASSSDGNYGYTF. The DNA of the CDR3 is TGTGCCAGCAGCTCAGACGGTAACTATGGCTACACCTTC.

J is TRBJ1-6 and V is TRBV27, with a tentative D call TRBD1 (5 bases). V lost 3 bases, J lost 10 bases, and 16 bases lay in between. The CDR3 contains 15 residues. Germline-derived CDR1 and CDR2 are MNHEY and SMNVEV (reference sequence). CDR3 coding DNA: TGTGCCAGCAGTTTGGCGGGACCTCGGGGCTCACCCCTCCACTTT. Its protein is CASSLAGPRGSPLHF.

The chain joins TRBV7-8 to TRBJ2-7, with 7 bases aligning to TRBD1. Germline loops: CDR1 SGHVS, CDR2 FQNEAQ. V dropped 5 bases and J dropped 3; count of bases not matched to a gene: 10. This CDR3 spans 15 amino acids. The CDR3 protein is CASSRGQSWNYEQYF. The CDR3 region has the DNA TGTGCCAGCAGCCGGGGACAGTCTTGGAACTACGAGCAGTACTTC.

The chain employs TRBV15 and TRBJ1-2; no reliable D call. Looked up from germline, CDR1 is LNHNV and CDR2 is YYDKDF (reference sequence). The V end lost 1 base, the J end lost 8 bases, and 14 bases lay between the germline ends. The CDR3 spans 14 residues. In nucleotides, the CDR3 is TGTGCCACCAGCAGAGGAGGTTTTTTAAGCGGCTACACCTTC. Translated: CATSRGGFLSGYTF.

The CDR3 DNA reads as TGTGCCATCAGTGAGAGTGAGTTCCTGAACACTGAAGCTTTCTTT. Translating it yields CAISESEFLNTEAFF. The chain recombines TRBV10-3 with TRBJ1-1; D is ambiguous. Between the trimmed V and J ends, which lost 2 bases and 0 bases, there was a span of 10 bases. The CDR3 totals 15 residues. Per germline, CDR1 ENHRY and CDR2 SYGVKD.

V gene TRBV18 combines with J gene TRBJ1-2, with D uncertain. Germline CDR1 reads KGHSH; CDR2 reads LQKENI. V lost 3 bases and J 2 bases, leaving 10 bases between the germline ends. The CDR3 runs 14 residues. CDR3 sequence (DNA): TGTGCCAGCTCACCCATGTTAGAGAACTATGGCTACACCTTC. Amino acids: CASSPMLENYGYTF.

V is TRBV15 and J is TRBJ2-5; the match to TRBD1 covers 7 bases. Trimming at V came to 8 bases and at J to 5 bases, leaving 11 bases not matched to a gene. The CDR3 runs 14 residues. From germline, CDR1 is LNHNV and CDR2 YYDKDF (reference sequence). In DNA, the CDR3 is TGTGCCACCGGGCGAGAGGGGGCCTGGGAGACCCAGTACTTC. Translated: CATGREGAWETQYF. The full variable domain, in which reference TRBV15 and TRBJ2-5 provide the parts outside the CDR3, is DAMVIQNPRYQVTQFGKPVTLSCSQTLNHNVMYWYQQKSSQAPKLLFHYYDKDFNNEADTPDNFQSRRPNTSFCFLDIRSPGLGDTAMYLCATGREGAWETQYFGPGTRLLVL.

In DNA form, the CDR3 reads TGTGCCAGCAGCTTAATGGGGTCTGGAGAATCTGGGGCCAACGTCCTGACTTTC. This gives the protein CASSLMGSGESGANVLTF. The V gene is TRBV7-3, the J gene TRBJ2-6; D remains unclear. The germline V gene has CDR1 SGHTA and CDR2 FQGTGA. The CDR3 has 18 amino acids. V was clipped by 1 base and J by 1 base, with 14 bases between them. The complete variable domain, with remaining parts taken from reference TRBV7-3 and TRBJ2-6, reads GAGVSQTPSNKVTEKGKYVELRCDPISGHTALYWYRQSLGQGPEFLIYFQGTGAADDSGLPNDRFFAVRPEGSVSTLKIQRTERGDSAVYLCASSLMGSGESGANVLTFGAGSRLTVL.

The rearrangement joins TRBV27 to TRBJ2-1; D is ambiguous. V dropped 0 bases and J dropped 9 bases, with 6 bases sitting between them. Per germline, CDR1 MNHEY and CDR2 SMNVEV (reference sequence). This CDR3 region has 12 residues. The CDR3 DNA reads as TGTGCCAGCAGTTTATCTTGGGGTGAGCAGTTCTTC. This sequence encodes CASSLSWGEQFF.

The rearrangement uses TRBV5-1 and TRBJ2-3; unclear D gene. This CDR3 contains 15 residues. V lost 0 bases, J lost 2 bases, and 10 bases lay in between. Germline V gene lookup returns CDR1 SGHRS and CDR2 YFSETQ. The CDR3 nucleotides read TGCGCCAGCAGCTTGGAGTGGCAGAACACAGATACGCAGTATTTT. This encodes CASSLEWQNTDTQYF.

The chain joins TRBV6-1 to TRBJ1-6; no clear D gene. This CDR3 comprises 13 residues. CDR1 is MNHNS and CDR2 is SASEGT in the germline V gene. Trimming left V 2 bases short and J 10 bases short, with 9 bases between. As DNA, the CDR3 is TGTGCCAGCAGTGAAATCCAGGAGTCACCCCTCCACTTT. It encodes CASSEIQESPLHF.

This clone was counted a single time. Here the CDR3 DNA reads TGTGCCAGTATGACAGGGATTGGTGAGACCCAGTACTTC. Translation: CASMTGIGETQYF. V usage is TRBV19 and J usage is TRBJ2-5, with 7 bases identical to TRBD1. The CDR3 is 13 amino acids. V lost 7 bases, J lost 5 bases, and 7 bases stayed unmatched. The germline gives CDR1 LNHDA, CDR2 SQIVND (reference sequence).

A remark on this clone: Likely a read error: the CDR3 ends without its conserved phenylalanine or tryptophan. This rearrangement joins TRBV7-8 to TRBJ1-6, with 8 bases matching TRBD1. V was clipped by 4 bases and J by 5 bases; unmatched bases: 7. Germline V gives CDR1 SGHVS, CDR2 FQNEAQ. The CDR3 is 16 residues long. CDR3 amino acids: CASSSRRTGNNSPLHL. The CDR3 nucleotides read TGTGCCAGCAGCTCACGTAGGACAGGGAATAATTCACCCCTCCACCTT.

The DNA for the CDR3 is TGTGCCAGCAGCAATCGCGCCGGGACAGGGGGCACTGAAGCTTTCTTT. It translates to CASSNRAGTGGTEAFF. The chain combines TRBV7-3 with TRBJ1-1; TRBD1 matches at 11 bases. The CDR3 runs 16 residues. CDR1 and CDR2 from the germline V gene are SGHTA and FQGTGA. Trimming took 5 bases from V and 4 from J; bases not matched to a gene: 9. The whole variable domain, remainder taken from reference TRBV7-3 and TRBJ1-1, is GAGVSQTPSNKVTEKGKYVELRCDPISGHTALYWYRQSLGQGPEFLIYFQGTGAADDSGLPNDRFFAVRPEGSVSTLKIQRTERGDSAVYLCASSNRAGTGGTEAFFGQGTRLTVV.

This clone was found a few times. Here the CDR3 reads CASSNTGGHGETQYF. CDR3 bases: TGTGCCAGTAGTAACACGGGAGGGCACGGGGAGACCCAGTACTTC. This chain links TRBV19 with TRBJ2-5; 8 positions match TRBD2. CDR3 length: 15 residues. V trimming: 4 bases; J trimming: 5 bases; junction bases outside the gene matches: 9. The germline CDR1 and CDR2 sequences are LNHDA and SQIVND (reference sequence).

The chain combines TRBV6-1 with TRBJ1-2, with D possibly TRBD1 on 5 matching bases. The CDR3 has 12 residues. Trimming pared 3 bases from V and 8 bases from J, leaving 10 bases between. From germline, CDR1 is MNHNS and CDR2 SASEGT. The CDR3: CASSDVGQGYTF. Here the CDR3 DNA reads TGTGCCAGCAGTGATGTGGGGCAAGGCTACACCTTC.

J is TRBJ2-5 and V is TRBV9; D is ambiguous. Between the trimmed V and J ends, which lost 4 bases and 7 bases, there was a span of 11 bases. Germline V gene sequence: CDR1 SGDLS, CDR2 YYNGEE. There are 12 residues in the CDR3. The CDR3: CASSFQMGTQYF. In DNA, the CDR3 is TGTGCCAGCAGCTTCCAAATGGGGACCCAGTACTTC. Full variable domain (outside the CDR3, taken from reference TRBV9 and TRBJ2-5): DSGVTQTPKHLITATGQRVTLRCSPRSGDLSVYWYQQSLDQGLQFLIQYYNGEERAKGNILERFSAQQFPDLHSELNLSSLELGDSALYFCASSFQMGTQYFGPGTRLLVL.

This clone showed up just a few times. The genes are TRBV7-3 and TRBJ2-1; no firm D call. Trimming took off 1 base at V and 7 bases at J, with 8 bases between the two ends. CDR3 length: 13 residues. CDR1 and CDR2 from the germline V gene are SGHTA and FQGTGA. CDR3 in DNA: TGTGCCAGCAGCTTAAGCGGCCAGAATGAGCAGTTCTTC. Protein: CASSLSGQNEQFF.

As regards this clone: The CDR3 does not end in the conserved phenylalanine or tryptophan, so this is likely a read error. V gene TRBV10-2 combines with J gene TRBJ1-2; 10 bases align to TRBD1. The J segment lost 8 bases and the V segment lost 0 bases, leaving 12 bases of the junction unmatched. CDR1 WSHSY and CDR2 SAAADI come from the germline V gene. The CDR3 has 17 residues. CDR3 protein: CASSESRDRGFRRGYTS. Here the CDR3 DNA reads TGCGCCAGCAGTGAGTCGAGGGACAGGGGATTTCGTAGAGGCTACACCTCC.

The chain carries TRBV27 and TRBJ1-2, with TRBD1 matching 10 bases. Trimming cost V 2 bases and J 6 bases; bases outside gene matches: 18. The germline CDR1 and CDR2 sequences are MNHEY and SMNVEV (reference sequence). The CDR3 has 19 residues. CDR3 bases: TGTGCCAGCAGTTTACTTTCTTCCGGGACAGGGGACGGATTGAATGGCTACACCTTC. This translates into CASSLLSSGTGDGLNGYTF.

The V and J genes are TRBV15 and TRBJ1-2; TRBD1 matches at 9 bases. V shed 5 bases, J shed 4 bases, and the junction held 14 bases outside the gene matches. The CDR3 contains 17 residues. Germline loops: CDR1 LNHNV, CDR2 YYDKDF (reference sequence). In nucleotides, the CDR3 is TGTGCCACCAGCCGGCCGGGACAGGGTTCGAACGGCTATGGCTACACCTTC. Residues: CATSRPGQGSNGYGYTF.

The chain uses TRBV6-5 and TRBJ1-2; TRBD1 might be the D (5 bases). Trimming cost V 2 bases and J 8 bases, with 12 bases left between them. The germline gives CDR1 MNHEY, CDR2 SVGAGI. The CDR3 totals 13 residues. The CDR3 DNA sequence: TGTGCCAGCAGTTACGCGGGGGATAGGGGCTACACCTTC. Its protein product is CASSYAGDRGYTF.

V gene TRBV5-6 combines with J gene TRBJ2-5, with D possibly called TRBD1 or TRBD2 (5 bases each). The CDR3 totals 14 residues. In germline, CDR1 is SGHDT, CDR2 YYEEEE. V lost 5 bases, J lost 4 bases, and 15 bases lay in between. The CDR3 loop reads CASSSPGSSETQYF. CDR3 coding DNA: TGTGCCAGCAGTTCTCCAGGGAGTTCAGAGACCCAGTACTTC.

The rearrangement links TRBV28 to TRBJ2-3; 10 bases match TRBD1. Germline-derived CDR1 and CDR2 are MDHEN and SYDVKM. The CDR3 runs 16 residues. J gave up 2 bases and V 7 bases, and 9 bases lay outside the gene matches. The CDR3 loop is CASTSLGTGDTDTQYF. The CDR3 DNA is TGTGCCAGCACTTCCCTTGGGACAGGGGACACAGATACGCAGTATTTT.

The V gene is TRBV11-2, the J gene TRBJ1-2, with D tentatively TRBD1 (5 bases). This CDR3 region has 14 residues. The V and J ends lost 5 bases and 4 bases respectively, with 14 bases between them. CDR1 SGHAT and CDR2 FQNNGV come from the germline V gene. CDR3 in amino acids: CASSPLGGTYGYTF. The CDR3 coding sequence is TGTGCCAGCAGCCCCTTGGGGGGGACCTATGGCTACACCTTC.

This clone has only a few counts. This rearrangement joins TRBV14 to TRBJ2-5; D perhaps matches TRBD1 (6 bases). The germline V gene encodes CDR1 SGHDN and CDR2 FVKESK. The CDR3 is 14 amino acids. Trimming pared 4 bases from V and 6 bases from J, leaving 15 bases between. In DNA form, the CDR3 reads TGTGCCAGCAGCCCCCTTACAGGGCGGCAGACCCAGTACTTC. Translating it yields CASSPLTGRQTQYF.

The count of this clone is one. V and J are TRBV5-4 and TRBJ2-2; 10 bases line up with TRBD1. The J segment lost 5 bases and the V segment lost 4 bases, leaving 8 bases of the junction unmatched. CDR1 SGHNT and CDR2 YYREEE come from the germline V gene (reference sequence). This CDR3 contains 16 residues. The CDR3 here is CASSEGDRGFTGELFF. The CDR3 DNA reads as TGTGCCAGCAGCGAAGGGGACAGGGGATTTACCGGGGAGCTGTTTTTT.

V gene TRBV7-2 combines with J gene TRBJ1-6; perhaps TRBD1 as D (5 bases). V was clipped by 1 base and J by 4 bases, with 14 bases between them. The CDR3 extends over 17 amino acids. Germline V gene sequence: CDR1 SGHTA, CDR2 FQGNSA. CDR3 coding DNA: TGTGCCAGCAGCTTAGTTGGGGGGGATGTATATAATTCACCCCTCCACTTT. The encoded protein is CASSLVGGDVYNSPLHF.